The next 5 T cell receptor beta chains were all read from a single sample in a study of cytomegalovirus exposure and HLA in healthy donors. Primers: 60 Vbeta forward and 13 Jbeta reverse. Sequencing used immunoSEQ multiplex PCR; TCRdb keeps in-frame clones, though not all of them. The sample lists 100,000 or so clones; roughly 77% were seen once. Sample: PBMCs. The receptor source for this set is a woman in her fifties or sixties in good health and CMV-seropositive.

This chain joins TRBV6-5 and TRBJ2-1; 10 nucleotides agree with TRBD2. CDR3 size: 15 residues. Germline V lookup: CDR1 MNHEY, CDR2 SVGAGI. With 2 bases clipped from V and 6 bases from J, the junction kept 4 bases outside the gene matches. CDR3 in DNA: TGTGCCAGCAGTTACCTAGCGGGAGCGGGCAATGAGCAGTTCTTC. Its translation is CASSYLAGAGNEQFF.

This clone came up a few times. The chain links TRBV5-6 to TRBJ1-5; D is unresolved. V gave up 0 bases and J gave up 1 base, with 17 bases separating them. There are 18 residues in the CDR3. Germline values: CDR1 SGHDT, CDR2 YYEEEE. The CDR3 protein is CASSLARRDVGSNQPQHF. As DNA, the CDR3 is TGTGCCAGCAGCTTGGCTCGGAGGGATGTCGGGAGCAATCAGCCCCAGCATTTT.

The gene calls are TRBV19 and TRBJ2-3, with a possible D match to TRBD2 (7 bases). Germline assignment: CDR1 LNHDA and CDR2 SQIVND (reference sequence). This CDR3 is 16 amino acids long. Trimming left V 4 bases short and J 4 bases short, with 18 bases between. This chain's CDR3 is CASSTQGGGIPDTQYF. CDR3 DNA: TGTGCCAGTAGTACCCAGGGCGGGGGCATTCCAGATACGCAGTATTTT.

A single count supports this clone. This sequence joins TRBV5-1 and TRBJ2-3, with D possibly matching TRBD2 (6 bases). The CDR3 extends over 15 amino acids. The germline CDR1 and CDR2 sequences are SGHRS and YFSETQ. Trimming left V 5 bases short and J 2 bases short, with 15 bases between. In nucleotides, the CDR3 is TGCGCCAGCAGGCCCGGGACTCCTCTCACAGATACGCAGTATTTT. Translated: CASRPGTPLTDTQYF.

V and J are TRBV7-2 and TRBJ2-7; D gene ambiguous. V gave up 2 bases and J gave up 2 bases, with 13 bases separating them. The V gene's germline CDR1 is SGHTA and CDR2 FQGNSA. The length of the CDR3 is 15 residues. CDR3 nucleotide sequence: TGTGCCAGCAGCTTACTTCCCCTCCCCCCCTACGAGCAGTACTTC. Translated: CASSLLPLPPYEQYF. The entire variable domain, with the rest obtained from reference TRBV7-2 and TRBJ2-7, is as follows: GAGVSQSPSNKVTEKGKDVELRCDPISGHTALYWYRQSLGQGLEFLIYFQGNSAPDKSGLPSDRFSAERTGGSVSTLTIQRTQQEDSAVYLCASSLLPLPPYEQYFGPGTRLTVT.